The 3 T cell receptor beta chains presented below share a single source sample, sequenced in a study of Ad26.COV2.S vaccination and SARS-CoV-2 variants. Assay: immunoSEQ multiplex PCR; the TCRdb copy retains only in-frame clones and omits some. The sample records about 680,000 clones, 80% to 90% being singletons. The treatment was: roughly 20 received Ad26.COV2.S at low or high dose, single or two shots; about 5 received placebo; per-sample allocation not given. Sampling was done on day 63 after the first vaccine or placebo injection. This specimen consisted of peripheral blood, obtained in a trial of Ad26.COV2.S vaccine versus placebo. The receptors here all came from a person between 18 and 60 years old who received the Ad26.COV2.S COVID-19 vaccine or a placebo.

The chain joins TRBV5-1 to TRBJ1-2; tentatively, D is TRBD1 (6 bases). Germline-derived CDR1 and CDR2 are SGHRS and YFSETQ. V dropped 5 bases and J dropped 8 bases, with 22 bases sitting between them. This CDR3 comprises 15 residues. The CDR3 DNA follows: TGCGCCAGCAGGGATACTCTTTCAGGGGTTGCGGGCTACACCTTC. It yields the protein CASRDTLSGVAGYTF.

The J gene is TRBJ2-3, the V gene TRBV21-1; the table's TRBD2 call for D was not verified on the DNA. TRBV21-1 corresponds to a pseudogene. The length of the CDR3 is 16 residues. The CDR3 reads CASSLAGGPGTDTQYF. The CDR3, as DNA: TGTGCCAGCAGTCTAGCGGGGGGGCCCGGCACAGATACGCAGTATTTT.

The genes are TRBV19 and TRBJ1-5, with D possibly TRBD1 on 5 matching bases. Germline loops: CDR1 LNHDA, CDR2 SQIVND (reference sequence). The CDR3 is made up of 14 amino acids. V lost 3 bases to trimming and J lost 6 bases, with 12 bases between them. In DNA, the CDR3 is TGTGCCAGTAGTATGCGCGGGGGGGGTCAGCCCCAGCATTTT. This codes for CASSMRGGGQPQHF.